These 8 T cell receptor beta chains originate from one sample sequenced in a study of T-cell reconstitution after alpha-beta-depleted transplantation in children. A library of TCRbeta sequences, prepared with unique molecular identifiers, was generated. TCRdb passed the PCR reads through MiXCR, listing each CDR3 protein once. This sample has approximately 340,000 distinct CDR3 sequences, with 9% to 12% found just once. The material was PBMCs from the stem cell graft donor, obtained from the stem cell graft. The origin of the receptors is a human donor who donated a stem cell graft to a child with acute lymphoblastic leukemia.

The rearrangement uses TRBV7-3 and TRBJ2-7; 9 bases are shared with TRBD1. The germline gives CDR1 SGHTA, CDR2 FQGTGA. The V gene end was trimmed by 1 base and the J gene end by 4 bases; junction bases not matched to a gene: 5. The CDR3 contains 15 residues. Written as DNA, the CDR3 is TGTGCCAGCAGCTTAATGGGGACAGGGTCTTACGAGCAGTACTTC. This encodes CASSLMGTGSYEQYF.

The chain carries TRBV9 and TRBJ2-3; 7 nucleotides line up with TRBD2. The CDR3 extends over 16 amino acids. After removal of 0 bases from V and 2 bases from J, the junction contained 6 bases not matched to a gene. CDR1 is SGDLS and CDR2 is YYNGEE in the germline V gene. CDR3 sequence (DNA): TGTGCCAGCAGCGTAGGGCGCGGGAGTCTCACAGATACGCAGTATTTT. Translating it yields CASSVGRGSLTDTQYF.

This clonotype showed up just a few times. The chain employs TRBV11-2 and TRBJ2-5; possibly TRBD2 for D (6 bases). With 5 bases removed from V and 1 base from J, the gap between germline ends came to 14 bases. From germline, CDR1 is SGHAT and CDR2 FQNNGV. The CDR3 length is 15 residues. For the CDR3, the DNA is TGTGCCAGCAGCGCATGGGGACTTGGCCAAGAGACCCAGTACTTC. It translates to CASSAWGLGQETQYF.

The chain links TRBV4-2 to TRBJ2-1, with 9 bases identical to TRBD2. CDR1 is LGHNA and CDR2 is YNFKEQ in the germline V gene. CDR3 length: 18 amino acids. J was trimmed by 5 bases and V by 0 bases; bases with no gene match: 11. The CDR3 protein is CASSQEINSGSIHNEQFF. The CDR3 DNA reads as TGTGCCAGCAGCCAAGAAATTAATAGCGGGAGTATCCACAATGAGCAGTTCTTC.

This clonotype was seen repeatedly, ten times or more. This chain uses TRBV7-9 with TRBJ2-3; tentative D call: TRBD2 (6 bases). CDR1 is SEHNR, CDR2 FQNEAQ, per germline (reference sequence). The CDR3 is made up of 15 amino acids. Trimming shortened V by 5 bases and J by 0 bases, and 12 bases separated the two germline ends. The CDR3 loop reads CASSPTGTSTDTQYF. The CDR3 DNA follows: TGTGCCAGCAGCCCCACCGGGACTAGCACAGATACGCAGTATTTT.

This clonotype came up a few times. The chain uses TRBV11-1 and TRBJ2-6; TRBD1 matches 8 bases. Per the germline V gene, CDR1 is SGHAT and CDR2 is FQDESV (reference sequence). The CDR3 sequence is 18 residues long. V gave up 2 bases and J gave up 1 base; unmatched junction bases: 7. The CDR3 region is CASSLRTGYMSGANVLTF. DNA for the CDR3: TGTGCCAGCAGCTTAAGGACAGGGTACATGTCTGGGGCCAACGTCCTGACTTTC.

This chain connects TRBV25-1 to TRBJ2-1; 8 nucleotides align to TRBD2. Germline trimming cut 4 bases from V and 7 bases from J; bases unmatched to any gene: 3. This CDR3 is 13 amino acids long. Per the germline V gene, CDR1 is MGHDK and CDR2 is SYGVNS. The DNA of the CDR3 is TGTGCCAGCAGTGCACTAGCGGTAAATGAGCAGTTCTTC. Translated, it gives CASSALAVNEQFF.

This clonotype was recorded a few times. The chain uses TRBV5-1 and TRBJ1-4, with a weak D call TRBD1 (6 bases). V gave up 4 bases and J gave up 3 bases, with 13 bases separating them. The CDR3 contains 15 residues. The germline CDR1 and CDR2 sequences are SGHRS and YFSETQ. The CDR3 bases are TGCGCCAGCAGCCACACAGGGACGGCTAATGAAAAACTGTTTTTT. Protein product: CASSHTGTANEKLFF.